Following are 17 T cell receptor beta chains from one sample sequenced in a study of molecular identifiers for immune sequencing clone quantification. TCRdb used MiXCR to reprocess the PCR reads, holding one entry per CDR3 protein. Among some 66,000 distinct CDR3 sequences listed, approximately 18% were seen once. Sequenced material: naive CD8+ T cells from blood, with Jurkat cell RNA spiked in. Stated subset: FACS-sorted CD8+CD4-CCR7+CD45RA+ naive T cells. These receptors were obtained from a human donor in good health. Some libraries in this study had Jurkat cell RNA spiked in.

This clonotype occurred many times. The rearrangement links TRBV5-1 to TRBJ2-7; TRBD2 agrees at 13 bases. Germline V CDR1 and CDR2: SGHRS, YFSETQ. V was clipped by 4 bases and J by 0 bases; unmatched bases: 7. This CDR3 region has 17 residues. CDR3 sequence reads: CASSQEGTSGVSYEQYF. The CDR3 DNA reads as TGCGCCAGCAGCCAGGAGGGGACTAGCGGGGTCTCCTACGAGCAGTACTTC.

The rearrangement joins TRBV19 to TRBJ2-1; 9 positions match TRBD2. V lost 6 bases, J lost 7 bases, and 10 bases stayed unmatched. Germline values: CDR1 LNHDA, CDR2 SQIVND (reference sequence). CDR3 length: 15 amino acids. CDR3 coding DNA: TGTGCCAGTAGGATACCAGCGGGAGGAGGGAATGAGCAGTTCTTC. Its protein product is CASRIPAGGGNEQFF. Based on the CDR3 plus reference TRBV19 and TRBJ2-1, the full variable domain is DGGITQSPKYLFRKEGQNVTLSCEQNLNHDAMYWYRQDPGQGLRLIYYSQIVNDFQKGDIAEGYSVSREKKESFPLTVTSAQKNPTAFYLCASRIPAGGGNEQFFGPGTRLTVL.

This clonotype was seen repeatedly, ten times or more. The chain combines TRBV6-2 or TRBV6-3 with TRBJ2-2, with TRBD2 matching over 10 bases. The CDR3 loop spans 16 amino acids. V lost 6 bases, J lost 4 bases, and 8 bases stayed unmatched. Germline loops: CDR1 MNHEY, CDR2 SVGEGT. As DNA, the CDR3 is TGTGCCAGCAGCACTGTGCGGACTAGCGGCACCGGGGAGCTGTTTTTT. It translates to CASSTVRTSGTGELFF.

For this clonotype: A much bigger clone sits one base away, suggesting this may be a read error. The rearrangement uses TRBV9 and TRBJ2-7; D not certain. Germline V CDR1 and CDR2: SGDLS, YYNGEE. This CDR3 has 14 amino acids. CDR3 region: CAGSVDFITYEQYF. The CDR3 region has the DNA TGTGCCGGCAGCGTAGATTTCATCACCTACGAGCAGTACTTC.

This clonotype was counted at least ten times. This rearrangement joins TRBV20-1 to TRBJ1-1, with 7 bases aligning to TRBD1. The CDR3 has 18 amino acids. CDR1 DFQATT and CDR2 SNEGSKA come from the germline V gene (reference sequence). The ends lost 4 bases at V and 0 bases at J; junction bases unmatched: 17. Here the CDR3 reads CSATGSAGGRDMNTEAFF. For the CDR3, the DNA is TGCAGTGCTACCGGAAGCGCAGGGGGGAGAGATATGAACACTGAAGCTTTCTTT.

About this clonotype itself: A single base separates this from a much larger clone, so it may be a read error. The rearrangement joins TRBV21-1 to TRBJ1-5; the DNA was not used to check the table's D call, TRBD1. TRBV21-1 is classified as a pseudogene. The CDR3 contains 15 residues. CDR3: CASRQAGGRRQPQHF. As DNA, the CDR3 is TGTGCCAGCCGCCAGGCAGGGGGCCGGCGTCAGCCCCAGCATTTT.

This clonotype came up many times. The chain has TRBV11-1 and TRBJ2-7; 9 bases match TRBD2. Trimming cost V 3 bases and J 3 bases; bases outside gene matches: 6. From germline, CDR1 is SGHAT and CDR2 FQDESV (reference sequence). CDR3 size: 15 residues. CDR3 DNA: TGTGCCAGCAGCTTCCAAGCGGGAGGTGGCTACGAGCAGTACTTC. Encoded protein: CASSFQAGGGYEQYF.

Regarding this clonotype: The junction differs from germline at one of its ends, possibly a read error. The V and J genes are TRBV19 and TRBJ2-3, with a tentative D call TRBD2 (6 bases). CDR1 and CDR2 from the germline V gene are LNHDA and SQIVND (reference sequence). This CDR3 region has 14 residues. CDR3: CVSTYTSTTDTQYF. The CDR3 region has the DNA TGTGTCAGTACCTACACTAGCACCACAGATACGCAGTATTTT.

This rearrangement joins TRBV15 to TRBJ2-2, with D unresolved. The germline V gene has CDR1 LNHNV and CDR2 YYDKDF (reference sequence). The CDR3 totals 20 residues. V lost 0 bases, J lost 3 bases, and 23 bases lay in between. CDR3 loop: CATSRDREDRRSWYTGELFF. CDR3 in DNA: TGTGCCACCAGCAGAGATAGAGAGGACCGCAGAAGTTGGTACACCGGGGAGCTGTTTTTT.

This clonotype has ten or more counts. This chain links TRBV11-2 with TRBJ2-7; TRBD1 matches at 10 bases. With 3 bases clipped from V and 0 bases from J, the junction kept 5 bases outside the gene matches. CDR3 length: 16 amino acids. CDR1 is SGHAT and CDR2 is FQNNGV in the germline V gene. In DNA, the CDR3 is TGTGCCAGCAGCTTTACGGGACAGGGGAGCTCCTACGAGCAGTACTTC. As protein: CASSFTGQGSSYEQYF.

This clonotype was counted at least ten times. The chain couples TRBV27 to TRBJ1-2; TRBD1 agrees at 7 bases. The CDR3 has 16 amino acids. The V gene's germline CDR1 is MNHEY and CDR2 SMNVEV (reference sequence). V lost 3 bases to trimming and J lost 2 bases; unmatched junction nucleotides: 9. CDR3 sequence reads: CASSFRTGQINYGYTF. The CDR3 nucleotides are TGTGCCAGCAGTTTTCGAACGGGACAGATCAACTATGGCTACACCTTC.

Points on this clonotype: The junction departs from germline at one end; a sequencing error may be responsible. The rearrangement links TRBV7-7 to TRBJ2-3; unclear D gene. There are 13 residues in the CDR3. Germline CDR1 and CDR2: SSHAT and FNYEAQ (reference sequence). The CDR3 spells CASSLEKWDTQYF. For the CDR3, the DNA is TGTGCTAGCAGCTTAGAAAAGTGGGATACGCAGTATTTT.

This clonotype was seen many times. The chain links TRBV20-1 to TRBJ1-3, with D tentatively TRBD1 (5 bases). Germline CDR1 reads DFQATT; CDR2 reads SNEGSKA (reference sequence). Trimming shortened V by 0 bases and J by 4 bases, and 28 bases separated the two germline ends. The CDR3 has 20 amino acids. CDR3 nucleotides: TGCAGTGCTAGAGATGAAGTAGGGACTCAAATTGGAAAAGCCGGAAACACCATATATTTT. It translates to CSARDEVGTQIGKAGNTIYF.

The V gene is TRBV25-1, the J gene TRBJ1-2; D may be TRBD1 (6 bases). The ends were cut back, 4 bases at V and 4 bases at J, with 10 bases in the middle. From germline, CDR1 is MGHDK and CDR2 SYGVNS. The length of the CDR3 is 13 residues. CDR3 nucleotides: TGTGCCAGCAGTGGAGGGGGTCTCTATGGCTACACCTTC. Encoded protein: CASSGGGLYGYTF.

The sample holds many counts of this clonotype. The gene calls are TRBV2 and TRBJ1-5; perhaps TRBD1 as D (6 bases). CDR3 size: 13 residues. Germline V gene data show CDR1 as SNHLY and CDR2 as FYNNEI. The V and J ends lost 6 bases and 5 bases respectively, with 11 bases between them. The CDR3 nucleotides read TGTGCCAGCAGCGATACAGGGTATCAGCCCCAGCATTTT. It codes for CASSDTGYQPQHF.

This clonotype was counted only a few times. The CDR3 bases are TGCAGCGTATTCCAGGATTCCTACGAGCAGTACTTC. Protein: CSVFQDSYEQYF. The chain joins TRBV29-1 to TRBJ2-7; no clear D gene. CDR3 length: 12 amino acids. Germline CDR1 SQVTM, CDR2 ANQGSEA. Trimming removed 6 bases from V and 1 base from J, with 10 bases in between.

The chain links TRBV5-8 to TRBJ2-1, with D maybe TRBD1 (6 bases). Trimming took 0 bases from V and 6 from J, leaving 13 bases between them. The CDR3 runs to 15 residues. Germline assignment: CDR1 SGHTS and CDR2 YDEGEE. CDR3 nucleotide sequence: TGTGCCAGCAGCTTGGCTACGACAGGTAGCAATGAGCAGTTCTTC. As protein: CASSLATTGSNEQFF. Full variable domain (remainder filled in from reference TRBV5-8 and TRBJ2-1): EAGVTQSPTHLIKTRGQQATLRCSPISGHTSVYWYQQALGLGLQFLLWYDEGEERNRGNFPPRFSGRQFPNYSSELNVNALELEDSALYLCASSLATTGSNEQFFGPGTRLTVL.